A selection of T cell receptor beta chains follows, all from one sample in a study of breast tumors, draining lymph nodes, adjacent tissues. TCRdb passed the multiplex PCR reads through MiXCR, listing each CDR3 protein once. Of 150,000 to 200,000 distinct CDR3 sequences in the sample, roughly a third were seen once. Sequencing was done on a sample of axillary lymph node tissue. The source of these receptors is a female donor with breast cancer. Some clones in this sample may be carry-over from other donors' samples. The CDR3 runs from the conserved cysteine through the conserved F or W. Each record gives: V gene, J gene, CDR3 protein.

V gene: TRBV5-1
J gene: TRBJ1-3
CDR3 protein: CASSISGPSSGNTVYF

V gene: TRBV9
J gene: TRBJ1-1
CDR3 protein: CASSVITDMNTEAFF

V gene: TRBV5-1
J gene: TRBJ2-5
CDR3 protein: CATRSRPVQDTQYF

V gene: TRBV6-1
J gene: TRBJ2-1
CDR3 protein: CASSQFMAGAYNEQFF

V gene: TRBV7-9
J gene: TRBJ2-2
CDR3 protein: CASSLGGLAGGPGELFF

V gene: TRBV20-1
J gene: TRBJ1-6
CDR3 protein: CSARDGRAGSYNSPLHF

V gene: TRBV12-3/TRBV12-4
J gene: TRBJ2-2
CDR3 protein: CASRGTSDTGELFF

V gene: TRBV20-1
J gene: TRBJ2-1
CDR3 protein: CSAQGVGGGSSYNEQFF

V gene: TRBV3-1
J gene: TRBJ2-1
CDR3 protein: CASSHQTSGSSGNEQFF

V gene: TRBV10-1
J gene: TRBJ1-6
CDR3 protein: CASSGGNPPLHF

V gene: TRBV6-5
J gene: TRBJ2-5
CDR3 protein: CASSYLAGSQETQYF

V gene: TRBV3-1
J gene: TRBJ1-1
CDR3 protein: CASSQGSQGTEAFF

V gene: TRBV5-8
J gene: TRBJ1-4
CDR3 protein: CASSLDQNEKLFF

V gene: TRBV12-3/TRBV12-4
J gene: TRBJ1-2
CDR3 protein: CASSSTGVGYGYTF

V gene: TRBV20-1
J gene: TRBJ2-7
CDR3 protein: CSARSGSYEQYF

V gene: TRBV6-1
J gene: TRBJ1-2
CDR3 protein: CASNNRFDYGYTF

V gene: TRBV19
J gene: TRBJ2-7
CDR3 protein: CASSRSAGQVTYGQYF

V gene: TRBV20-1
J gene: TRBJ2-7
CDR3 protein: CSARDRLAGTEQYF

V gene: TRBV6-2/TRBV6-3
J gene: TRBJ1-1
CDR3 protein: CASTRGGERSEAFF

V gene: TRBV27
J gene: TRBJ2-5
CDR3 protein: CASSATGGQETQYF

V gene: TRBV5-5
J gene: TRBJ1-1
CDR3 protein: CDSMRGLNAEAFF

V gene: TRBV28
J gene: TRBJ1-2
CDR3 protein: CAGQGTRGNLRYGYTF

V gene: TRBV7-8
J gene: TRBJ2-1
CDR3 protein: CASSTPNPPVAENYNEQFF

V gene: TRBV3-1
J gene: TRBJ2-7
CDR3 protein: CASSQVRGEQYF

V gene: TRBV3-1
J gene: TRBJ2-5
CDR3 protein: CASSHPGGGETQYF

V gene: TRBV5-6
J gene: TRBJ1-4
CDR3 protein: CASSLWRQGGEKLFF

V gene: TRBV14
J gene: TRBJ2-7
CDR3 protein: CASSQEGTLAHEQYF

V gene: TRBV12-3/TRBV12-4
J gene: TRBJ2-5
CDR3 protein: CASSLQDSTLETQYF

V gene: TRBV6-6
J gene: TRBJ2-7
CDR3 protein: CVSTHRGDPSEGEQYF

V gene: TRBV7-8
J gene: TRBJ1-1
CDR3 protein: CASSFPSQGSNTEPFF

V gene: TRBV2
J gene: TRBJ2-2
CDR3 protein: CASKKTVGELFF

V gene: TRBV3-1
J gene: TRBJ2-1
CDR3 protein: CASSQEGPSSYNEQFF

V gene: TRBV7-8
J gene: TRBJ1-4
CDR3 protein: CASSLFQGGDNEKLFF

V gene: TRBV25-1
J gene: TRBJ2-1
CDR3 protein: CASSDAGTLKVSYNEQFF

V gene: TRBV7-2
J gene: TRBJ1-6
CDR3 protein: CASSLTSGSYNSPLHF

V gene: TRBV16
J gene: TRBJ2-3
CDR3 protein: CASSQSTVFLSDTQYF

V gene: TRBV5-1
J gene: TRBJ1-2
CDR3 protein: CASNIGQADYGYTF

V gene: TRBV5-8
J gene: TRBJ1-5
CDR3 protein: CASSNASNQPQHF

V gene: TRBV6-2/TRBV6-3
J gene: TRBJ1-2
CDR3 protein: CASSYSPVRLDYGYTF

V gene: TRBV7-6
J gene: TRBJ2-7
CDR3 protein: CAGSPPGGAREQYEQYF

V gene: TRBV7-2
J gene: TRBJ1-4
CDR3 protein: CASSLEARTNEKLFF

V gene: TRBV6-5
J gene: TRBJ1-6
CDR3 protein: CASTKIREYYNSPLHF

V gene: TRBV15
J gene: TRBJ2-1
CDR3 protein: CATSRDPAGRKFHNEQFF

V gene: TRBV5-8
J gene: TRBJ2-5
CDR3 protein: CASSLNREEGTQYF

V gene: TRBV6-5
J gene: TRBJ2-7
CDR3 protein: CASSYLPPGLAGGYEQYF

V gene: TRBV11-3
J gene: TRBJ2-1
CDR3 protein: CASSLDRRGLAGGRDEQFF

V gene: TRBV7-9
J gene: TRBJ1-1
CDR3 protein: CASSFGGVTEAFF

V gene: TRBV7-9
J gene: TRBJ1-1
CDR3 protein: CASSSAAGRRNTEAFF

V gene: TRBV7-7
J gene: TRBJ2-7
CDR3 protein: CASSLGIGYEQYF